There are many counts of the clone carrying this T cell receptor (beta chain). Its antigen is not identified. Construction of the TCR beta libraries employed iRepertoire HTBI primers in conjunction with Arm-PCR of CDR3 regions. TCRdb re-called the multiplex PCR reads with MiXCR, one entry per CDR3 protein. The sample shows 450,000 to 650,000 distinct CDR3 sequences, 16% of them seen only once. This entry is derived from a study of regulatory T cells in long-lasting Graves disease. Background on the study: Graves' patients who were just diagnosed had used antithyroid drugs for under 3 months.

Germline V CDR1 and CDR2: LGHDT, YNNKEL (reference sequence). V gave up 5 bases and J gave up 8 bases, with 9 bases separating them. CDR3 length: 11 amino acids. Study-level points and caveats: With approximately 2,500 shared public clonotypes, persistent patients exceeded new patients, who shared more than 750.

Time point specified: newly diagnosed GD, antithyroid drugs for less than 3 months. The TCR library was made from RNA extracted from PBMCs. This sample also appeared in a second study, on T cells in Graves' hyperthyroidism and ophthalmopathy. That work contributes: The study defined stable Graves' hyperthyroidism as no ophthalmopathy progression within 18 months. HTBI primers drove first-round RT-PCR of the TCR CDR3.

The chain carries TRBV3-1 and TRBJ1-2, with no clear D. The source is a woman aged 35-60 years with Graves disease. Sample: peripheral blood mononuclear cells (PBMCs), taken at new diagnosis, from a patient treated with antithyroid drugs. CDR3 sequence (DNA): TGTGCCAGCAGCACCGACCGAGGCTACACCTTC. Translating gives CASSTDRGYTF.